The subject of this entry is one TCR beta chain. Antigen unknown. These data come from a study of T cell responses to AZD1222 COVID-19 vaccine. Points from the study as a whole: Mapped onto spike, vaccine-associated CD4 TCRs spanned it and were dominant at 160-218 and 743-854. The donors showed a predominance of white British ancestry and of females, with possible underestimation of clonal diversity.

Profiled with immunoSEQ multiplex PCR; TCRdb holds only in-frame clones, not every one. The table shows 90,000 to 120,000 clones, with under 95% occurring only once. The source was peripheral blood, collected on day 0 of AZD1222 vaccination. The receptor's source is an adult in good health.

The CDR3 spells CASSDASGGAAGELFF. The CDR3 coding sequence is TGTGCCAGCAGTGATGCTAGCGGGGGGGCCGCCGGGGAGCTGTTTTTT. The chain uses TRBV6-4 and TRBJ2-2; 12 nucleotides align to TRBD2. Unmatched junction bases numbered 5, after V lost 3 bases and J lost 6 bases. This CDR3 region has 16 residues. In germline, CDR1 is MRHNA, CDR2 SNTAGT.